These 3 T cell receptor beta chains originate from one sample sequenced in a study of cytomegalovirus exposure and HLA in healthy donors. This PCR relied on a set of 60 Vbeta primers and 13 Jbeta primers. Using immunoSEQ multiplex PCR, the repertoire was profiled, and TCRdb retains in-frame clones only, with some absent. This sample lists approximately 190,000 clones; its ten largest clones have less than 6.5%. Source material: PBMCs. These receptor sequences come from a man aged 25 to 45 in good health and CMV-seronegative.

The V gene is TRBV11-2, the J gene TRBJ2-5; D possibly corresponds to TRBD2 (5 bases). The V and J ends lost 3 bases and 0 bases respectively, with 11 bases between them. The CDR3 totals 15 residues. Germline V CDR1 and CDR2: SGHAT, FQNNGV. The CDR3 protein is CASSLLDWYQETQYF. The DNA for the CDR3 is TGTGCCAGCAGCTTGCTGGACTGGTACCAAGAGACCCAGTACTTC.

The rearrangement links TRBV5-1 to TRBJ2-5; D perhaps matches TRBD2 (6 bases). Trimming removed 1 base from V and 3 bases from J, with 13 bases in between. Germline CDR1 is SGHRS and CDR2 is YFSETQ. This CDR3 region has 15 residues. In DNA, the CDR3 is TGCGCCAGCAGCTTGCGGGGCTCGGGGGAAGAGACCCAGTACTTC. Protein: CASSLRGSGEETQYF.

The chain combines TRBV2 with TRBJ1-3; D possibly corresponds to TRBD1 (5 bases). Germline CDR1 and CDR2: SNHLY and FYNNEI. V lost 10 bases to trimming and J lost 0 bases, with 25 bases between them. The CDR3 length is 18 residues. CDR3 DNA: TGTGCCACCCTACCTCCGGGTGGGGGGGGATCCTCTGGAAACACCATATATTTT. Translation: CATLPPGGGGSSGNTIYF.